This T cell receptor beta chain emerged from a study of T cell responses to AZD1222 COVID-19 vaccine. Findings and limits, study-wide: Just a handful of people given AZD1222 tested seropositive at baseline. Unmutated variant regions are reportedly the target of nearly half of TCRs that are spike-specific. Spike regions recognized by vaccine-associated CD4 TCRs spanned the protein, led by 160-218 and 743-854.

Note on this clone: Its antigen is unidentified.

Only in-frame clones appear in the TCRdb table, and some are missing; sequencing was by immunoSEQ multiplex PCR. The top ten clones hold under 2% of a sample with roughly 140,000 clones, 85% to 90% of them seen once. Germline V gene sequence: CDR1 KGHSH, CDR2 LQKENI. The V segment lost 6 bases and the J segment 4 bases; nucleotides outside the gene matches: 9. The CDR3 covers 15 residues. The chain links TRBV18 to TRBJ1-1; the match to TRBD1 covers 9 bases. The sequence was collected from an adult who received the AZD1222 COVID-19 vaccine. The sample consisted of peripheral blood, taken 28 days after the second AZD1222 dose. The CDR3 DNA reads TGTGCCAGCTCCCCCGGACAGGGGATGGGCACTGAAGCTTTCTTT. It codes for CASSPGQGMGTEAFF.